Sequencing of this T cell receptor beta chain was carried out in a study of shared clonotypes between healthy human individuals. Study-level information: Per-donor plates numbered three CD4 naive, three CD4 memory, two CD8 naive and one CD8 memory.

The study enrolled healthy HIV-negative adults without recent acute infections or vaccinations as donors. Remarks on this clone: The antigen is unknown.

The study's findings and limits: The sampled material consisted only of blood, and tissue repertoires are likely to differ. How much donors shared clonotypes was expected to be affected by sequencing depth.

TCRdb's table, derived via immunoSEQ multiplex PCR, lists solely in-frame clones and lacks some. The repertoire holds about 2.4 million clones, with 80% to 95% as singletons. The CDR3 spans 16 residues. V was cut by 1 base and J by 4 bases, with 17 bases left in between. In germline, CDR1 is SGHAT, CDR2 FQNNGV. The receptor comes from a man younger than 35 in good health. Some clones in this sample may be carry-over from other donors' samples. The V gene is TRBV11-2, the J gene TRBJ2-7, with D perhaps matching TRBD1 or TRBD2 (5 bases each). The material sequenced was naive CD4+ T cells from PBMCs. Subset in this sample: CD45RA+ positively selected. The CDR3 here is CASSLGFRGDLYEQYF. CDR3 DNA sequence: TGTGCCAGCAGCTTAGGTTTCCGGGGCGACCTTTACGAGCAGTACTTC. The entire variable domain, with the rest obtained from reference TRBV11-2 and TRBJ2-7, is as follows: EAGVAQSPRYKIIEKRQSVAFWCNPISGHATLYWYQQILGQGPKLLIQFQNNGVVDDSQLPKDRFSAERLKGVDSTLKIQPAKLEDSAVYLCASSLGFRGDLYEQYFGPGTRLTVT.